This T cell receptor beta chain was observed in a study of technical replicates of blood from several donors (dated by TCRdb to between 2016 and 2019). Measured from the cysteine to the phenylalanine, the CDR3 is 15 residues long. Only the CDR3 region is kept as DNA, spanning 45 bases read in frame from base 1. Looking up the germline V gene (reference sequence) yields CDR1 GTSNPN and CDR2 SVGIG. For this chain, trimming is 1 base at the V end and 5 bases at the J end, and the number of junction bases without a gene match is 6. Library prep was done by the immunoSEQ multiplex PCR assay. The immuneACCESS repertoire file appears here via TCRdb, limited to in-frame rearrangements. These files lack a portion of the clones; in checked studies, under half of the deficit traces to unresolved V genes, and the cause of the others is not known. The sample table records 74,000 or so clones; nearly 95% of these occur just once. 0.3% to 0.5% of the sample lies in the top ten.

With respect to this clone: No cognate antigen has been identified for it. Base qualities are missing; no much larger clone stands one base away.

The sequencing input was T cells isolated from PBMCs. This clonotype was sampled from a human donor in good health. Recombination joined TRBV30 with TRBJ2-5, with 11 junctional bases fitting TRBD2. The nucleotide sequence is TGTGCCTGGAGTGGCGCTAGCGGGAGGAGGGAGACCCAGTACTTC. Translated, it reads CAWSGASGRRETQYF.